The entry below describes one T cell receptor beta chain. This record belongs to a study of blood T cell repertoires in COVID-19. Turning to the study itself: Samples representing acute and convalescent COVID-19 were sourced from the United States, Italy and Spain. PBMCs, B-cell-depleted T cells, or T cells were the source of the cDNA or gDNA that made up the material.

Assay used: immunoSEQ multiplex PCR; TCRdb lists only in-frame clones, some missing. Among roughly 300,000 clones, 83% were seen once, and the ten largest hold 8% to 9.5%. The V end was cut by 2 bases, the J end by 0 bases, with 5 bases between. This CDR3 comprises 14 residues. Germline V lookup: CDR1 LNHDA, CDR2 SQIVND (reference sequence). Material: peripheral blood. This sequence was found in a woman in her 50s who had recovered from COVID-19. V usage is TRBV19 and J usage is TRBJ1-3; D remains ambiguous. The CDR3 coding sequence is TGTGCCAGTAGTATATCACTCTCTGGAAACACCATATATTTT. This codes for CASSISLSGNTIYF.